Listed here is a single T cell receptor beta chain. The antigen remains undetermined. A multiplex PCR was run with 60 Vbeta primers and 13 Jbeta primers. Assay: immunoSEQ multiplex PCR; the TCRdb copy retains only in-frame clones and omits some. The table lists 95,000 to 100,000 clones, more than 70% of them singletons. These data are taken from a study of cytomegalovirus exposure and HLA in healthy donors. Study summary: Among the approximately 420 donors who were genotyped, 70% to 90% fell in the genetic ancestry cluster that is associated with self-reported Caucasian donors. General study points: A later analysis linked a missense variant in DCLRE1C to the trimming of TCR beta V and J genes. Reports described diagnosis of cytomegalovirus status by the classifier as highly specific and sensitive. A later analysis revealed that TCR association rates differed between HLA loci, peaking at DRB1 and bottoming out at HLA-C.

The sequence derives from a man younger than 40 in good health and CMV-seronegative. The sample comprised PBMCs.

In DNA form, the CDR3 reads TGTGCCAGCAGCCAGGGATGGTCCTACGAGCAGTACTTC. This encodes CASSQGWSYEQYF. The J gene is TRBJ2-7, the V gene TRBV11-1; possible D gene TRBD1, 5 bases. The CDR3 has 13 amino acids. The V end was cut by 5 bases, the J end by 1 base, with 9 bases between. Germline V gives CDR1 SGHAT, CDR2 FQDESV (reference sequence).